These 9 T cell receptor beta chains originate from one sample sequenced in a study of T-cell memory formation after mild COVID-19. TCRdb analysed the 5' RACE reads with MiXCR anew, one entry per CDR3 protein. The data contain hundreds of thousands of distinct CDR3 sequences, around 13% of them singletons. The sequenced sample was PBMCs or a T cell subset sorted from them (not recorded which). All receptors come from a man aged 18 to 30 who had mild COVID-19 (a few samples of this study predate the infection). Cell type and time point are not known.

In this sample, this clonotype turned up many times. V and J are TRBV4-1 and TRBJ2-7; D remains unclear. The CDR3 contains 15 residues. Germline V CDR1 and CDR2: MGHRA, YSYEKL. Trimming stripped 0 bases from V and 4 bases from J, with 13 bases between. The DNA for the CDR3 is TGCGCCAGCAGCCAAGATCCGGGCTACATATACGAGCAGTACTTC. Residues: CASSQDPGYIYEQYF.

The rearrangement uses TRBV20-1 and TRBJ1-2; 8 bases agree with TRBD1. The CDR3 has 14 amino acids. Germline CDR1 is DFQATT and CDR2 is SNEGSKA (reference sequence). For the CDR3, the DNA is TGCAGGGCAGGGGACAGGCTACTAAACTATGGCTACACCTTC. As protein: CRAGDRLLNYGYTF.

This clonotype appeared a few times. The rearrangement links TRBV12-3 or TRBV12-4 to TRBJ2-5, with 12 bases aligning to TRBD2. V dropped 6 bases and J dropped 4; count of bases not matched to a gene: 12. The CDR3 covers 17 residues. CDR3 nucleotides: TGTGCCAGCAGATTCGGTACTAGCGGGGGGTGGAGAGAGACCCAGTACTTC. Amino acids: CASRFGTSGGWRETQYF.

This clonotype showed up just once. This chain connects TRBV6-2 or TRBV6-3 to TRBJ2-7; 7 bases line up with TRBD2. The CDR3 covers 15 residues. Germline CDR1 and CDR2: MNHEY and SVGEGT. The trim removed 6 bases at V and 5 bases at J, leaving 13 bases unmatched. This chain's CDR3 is CASSLGRVGSDEQYF. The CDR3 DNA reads TGTGCCAGCAGCTTAGGGAGGGTTGGGAGCGACGAGCAGTACTTC.

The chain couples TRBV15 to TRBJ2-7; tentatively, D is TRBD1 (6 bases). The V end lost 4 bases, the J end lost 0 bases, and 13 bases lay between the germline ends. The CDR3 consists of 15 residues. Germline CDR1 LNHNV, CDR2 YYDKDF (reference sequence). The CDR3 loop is CATSISDSGSYEQYF. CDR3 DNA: TGTGCCACCAGCATATCGGACAGCGGCTCCTACGAGCAGTACTTC.

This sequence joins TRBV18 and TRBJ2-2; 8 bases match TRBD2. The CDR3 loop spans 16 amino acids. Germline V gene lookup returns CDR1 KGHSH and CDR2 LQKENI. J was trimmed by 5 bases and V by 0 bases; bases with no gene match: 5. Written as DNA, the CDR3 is TGTGCCAGCTCACCACCATCCCAGCGGGGGACCGGGGAGCTGTTTTTT. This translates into CASSPPSQRGTGELFF.

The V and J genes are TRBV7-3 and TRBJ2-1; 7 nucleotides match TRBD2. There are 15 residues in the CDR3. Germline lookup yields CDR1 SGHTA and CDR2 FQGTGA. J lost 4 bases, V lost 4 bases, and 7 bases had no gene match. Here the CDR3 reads CASSSSPGGYNEQFF. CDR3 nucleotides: TGTGCCAGCAGCTCCTCCCCGGGGGGATACAATGAGCAGTTCTTC.

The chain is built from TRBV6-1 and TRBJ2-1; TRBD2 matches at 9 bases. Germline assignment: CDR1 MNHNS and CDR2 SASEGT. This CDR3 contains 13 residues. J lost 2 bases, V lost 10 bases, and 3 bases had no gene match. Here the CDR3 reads CATERGAYNEQFF. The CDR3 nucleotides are TGTGCCACCGAGCGGGGGGCCTACAATGAGCAGTTCTTC.

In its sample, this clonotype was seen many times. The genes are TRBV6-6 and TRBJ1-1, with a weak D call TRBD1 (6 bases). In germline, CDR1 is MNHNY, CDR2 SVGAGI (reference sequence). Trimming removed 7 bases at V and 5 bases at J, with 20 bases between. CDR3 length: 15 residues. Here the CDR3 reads CASTSYQGIRTEAFF. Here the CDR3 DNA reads TGTGCCAGCACCTCCTATCAGGGGATTCGGACTGAAGCTTTCTTT.